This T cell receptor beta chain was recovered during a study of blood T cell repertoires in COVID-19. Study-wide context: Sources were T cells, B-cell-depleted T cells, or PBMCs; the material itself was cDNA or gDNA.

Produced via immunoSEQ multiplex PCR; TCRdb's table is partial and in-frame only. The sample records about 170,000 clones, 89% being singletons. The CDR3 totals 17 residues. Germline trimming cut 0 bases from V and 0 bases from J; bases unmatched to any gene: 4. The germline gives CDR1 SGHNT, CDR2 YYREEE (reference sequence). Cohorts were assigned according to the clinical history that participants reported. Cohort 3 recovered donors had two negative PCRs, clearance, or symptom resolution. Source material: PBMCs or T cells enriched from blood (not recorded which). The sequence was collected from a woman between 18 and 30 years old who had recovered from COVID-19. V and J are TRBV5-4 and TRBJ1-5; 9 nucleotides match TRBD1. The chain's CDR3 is CASSLEQGAVSNQPQHF. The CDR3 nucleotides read TGTGCCAGCAGCTTGGAACAGGGGGCGGTTAGCAATCAGCCCCAGCATTTT.